This is a list of T cell receptor beta chains from one sample in a study of blood T cell repertoires in COVID-19. Method: immunoSEQ multiplex PCR; TCRdb's copy keeps in-frame clones and lacks some. This repertoire shows approximately 110,000 clones, around nine tenths found once; its top ten account for 4.5%. The sample comprised peripheral blood. Every receptor here comes from a man aged 35 to 55 with acute or convalescent COVID-19. CDR3s include the opening cysteine and the closing phenylalanine or tryptophan. A D gene is named only where the DNA matches it firmly. Clone size is not always given. Where it is, it says once, few, many or a class for expanded clones.

J | D | V | size | DNA | CDR3
TRBJ2-3 | - | TRBV12-1 | - | TGTGCCAGCAGGTCCGGGACTAGCGGGAACTCCACGCAGTATTTT | CASRSGTSGNSTQYF
TRBJ2-1 | TRBD2 | TRBV7-2 | - | TGTGCCAGCAGACCTAGCGGGGGGGCAAGGGATGAGCAGTTCTTC | CASRPSGGARDEQFF
TRBJ1-3 | - | TRBV5-4 | - | TGTGCCAGCAGCTACCCTCAGGGGTCTGGAAACACCATATATTTT | CASSYPQGSGNTIYF
TRBJ2-3 | - | TRBV4-1 | - | TGCGCCAGCAGCCCGGGTATTAGCACAGATACGCAGTATTTT | CASSPGISTDTQYF
TRBJ1-3 | TRBD1 | TRBV5-6 | - | TGTGCCAGCAGCCCGGGACAGGGGTTCTCTGGAAACACCATATATTTT | CASSPGQGFSGNTIYF
TRBJ2-5 | TRBD2 | TRBV5-6 | - | TGTGCCAGCAGCCAGAGGCCTAAGCGGGGATACCAAGAGACCCAGTACTTC | CASSQRPKRGYQETQYF
TRBJ2-2 | TRBD1 | TRBV5-1 | once | TGCGCCAGCAGCTACGGGACAGCCGGGGAGCTGTTTTTT | CASSYGTAGELFF
TRBJ1-6 | - | TRBV30 | - | TGTGCCTGGAGTGTAGAGGCGGGTTCACCCCTCCACTTT | CAWSVEAGSPLHF
TRBJ1-6 | - | TRBV7-3 | - | TGTGCCAGCAGCTCCGGACTGAGTAATTCACCCCTCCACTTT | CASSSGLSNSPLHF
TRBJ2-5 | TRBD2 | TRBV6-1 | - | TGTGCCAGCAGTGAAAGGCGGGGGGGCCCAGAGACCCAGTACTTC | CASSERRGGPETQYF
TRBJ2-7 | TRBD2 | TRBV18 | - | TGTGCCAGCTCACTCCTCGGGACTAGCGGGATGCTCGAGCAGTACTTC | CASSLLGTSGMLEQYF
TRBJ1-1 | TRBD1 | TRBV5-4 | - | TGTGCCAGCAGCTTGGGGGACAGGGACACTGAAGCTTTCTTT | CASSLGDRDTEAFF
TRBJ1-2 | - | TRBV7-9 | - | TGTGCCAGCAGCCCACAGGGTTCGCCCTATGGCTACACCTTC | CASSPQGSPYGYTF
TRBJ1-5 | - | TRBV7-2 | - | TGTGCCAGCAGCTTAGTTGGGGGCGCGATTCAGCCCCAGCATTTT | CASSLVGGAIQPQHF
TRBJ1-2 | TRBD1 | TRBV6-1 | - | TGTGCCAGCAGTGAACGTAGAGACAGGGGGCTTGTTAACTATGGCTACACCTTC | CASSERRDRGLVNYGYTF
TRBJ1-2 | - | TRBV6-5 | - | TGTGCCAGCAGTCTCAGCGACAGTAACTATGGCTACACCTTC | CASSLSDSNYGYTF
TRBJ2-1 | - | TRBV6-6 | - | TGTGCCAGCAGTTACTCCCTAGAGGGTCCCCAGTTCTTC | CASSYSLEGPQFF
TRBJ1-1 | TRBD1 | TRBV9 | - | TGTGCCAGCAGCGGACAGGGTCGGGGCACTGAAGCTTTCTTT | CASSGQGRGTEAFF
TRBJ2-1 | - | TRBV5-6 | - | TGTGCCAGCAGCTTAAGCGGGCACAATGAGCAGTTCTTC | CASSLSGHNEQFF
TRBJ2-2 | TRBD2 | TRBV10-3 | - | TGTGCCATCAGTGACACTAGCGGGGGGGCTGAAACCGGGGAGCTGTTTTTT | CAISDTSGGAETGELFF
TRBJ1-1 | - | TRBV27 | - | TGTGCCAGCAGTTTTGGGGGCGGGAACACTGAAGCTTTCTTT | CASSFGGGNTEAFF
TRBJ1-3 | - | TRBV11-1 | - | TGTGCCAGCAGGAGGGGGTCCGGAAACACCATATATTTT | CASRRGSGNTIYF
TRBJ1-2 | - | TRBV9 | - | TGTGCCAGCACCGGGGACATCTCTAACTATGGCTACACCTTC | CASTGDISNYGYTF
TRBJ1-1 | TRBD1 | TRBV19 | - | TGTGCCAGTATTGAGGGGGCCCTGAACACTGAAGCTTTCTTT | CASIEGALNTEAFF
TRBJ2-7 | - | TRBV5-4 | - | TGTGCCAGCAGCGTCGACAGTAACTACGAGCAGTACTTC | CASSVDSNYEQYF
TRBJ1-2 | TRBD1 | TRBV10-2 | - | TGCGCCAGCAGCGAGGGACAGGGTTACTACACCTTC | CASSEGQGYYTF
TRBJ1-5 | TRBD1 | TRBV18 | - | TGTGCCAGCTCACCTCAGGGGGGACATCAGCCCCAGCATTTT | CASSPQGGHQPQHF
TRBJ2-1 | - | TRBV27 | - | TGTGCCAGCAGCCGACAGGACAGTCCAGGCAGGGAGCAGTTCTTC | CASSRQDSPGREQFF
TRBJ1-4 | - | TRBV19 | - | TGTGCCGTGAGGAGGGGACTCACGGAAAAACTGTTTTTT | CAVRRGLTEKLFF
TRBJ1-1 | TRBD1 | TRBV3-1/TRBV3-2 | - | TGTGCCAGCAGCTCAATCCCAGGACAGGGCACTGAAGCTTTCTTT | CASSSIPGQGTEAFF
TRBJ2-1 | TRBD2 | TRBV29-1 | - | TGCAGCGCCGCGGTGTCACAAGCGGGGGGACCTTACAATGAGCAGTTCTTC | CSAAVSQAGGPYNEQFF
TRBJ2-1 | TRBD2 | TRBV2 | once | TGTGCCAGCACGGACGGGGGGGCAATTGAGCAGTTCTTC | CASTDGGAIEQFF
TRBJ2-2 | - | TRBV9 | once | TGTGCCAGCAGCGAAACTAGCTACCCCGGGGAGCTGTTTTTT | CASSETSYPGELFF
TRBJ1-2 | TRBD1 | TRBV24-1 | - | TGTGCCACGCGGGACGCGACAGGGTCGGACACCTTC | CATRDATGSDTF
TRBJ1-5 | - | TRBV2 | - | TGTGCCAGCAGTGTCAGCAGGGAGCCCCAGCATTTT | CASSVSREPQHF
TRBJ2-7 | - | TRBV12-2 | - | TGTGCAAGTCGCTTAGTGGGACTAGCGGGAGAATCCTACGAGCAGTACTTC | CASRLVGLAGESYEQYF
TRBJ1-6 | - | TRBV24-1 | - | TGTGCCACCAGTGTCGGGGTCGGGTCACCCCTCCACTTT | CATSVGVGSPLHF
TRBJ2-7 | - | TRBV30 | - | TGTGCCTGGAGCCCCGACAGGGAGCAGTACTTC | CAWSPDREQYF
TRBJ2-5 | - | TRBV19 | - | TGTGCCAGTAGTCAGATCGAAGAGACCCAGTACTTC | CASSQIEETQYF